This T cell receptor (beta chain) was captured by sequencing in a study of beta chain features in type 1 diabetes. Findings of the study overall: Since sequencing was performed on cDNA, cells with high TCR expression could be over-represented. Any HLA-type effect on TCRB rearrangement remained unresolved here. Within each of all four CD4+ subsets, Type 1 diabetes patients had TCRB CDR3s that were moderately but significantly shorter. Patients with type 1 diabetes carried fewer insertions and had more deletions at their VDJ junctions.

Central memory, naive, regulatory and stem cell-like memory CD4+ cells were sorted by CD45RO/CCR7/CD25/CD127/CD95/CD27. The entirety of the isolated RNA underwent reverse transcription, so expressed TCRB transcripts were sequenced. TCRdb keeps only in-frame clones here, not all; method: immunoSEQ multiplex PCR. The sample has about 700,000 clones, about an eighth seen once. The CDR3 covers 15 residues. Trimming shortened V by 3 bases and J by 1 base, and 12 bases separated the two germline ends. Germline CDR1 reads LNHDA; CDR2 reads SQIVND (reference sequence). With respect to this clone: Antigen: not known.

The V call is TRBV19, the J call TRBJ2-5; D perhaps matches TRBD1 (7 bases). The material sequenced was naive CD4+ T cells from blood. This clonotype was obtained from a man in his late teens or twenties with type 1 diabetes. In DNA, the CDR3 is TGTGCCAGTAGTATCACAGGGGACTCCCAAGAGACCCAGTACTTC. This encodes CASSITGDSQETQYF.